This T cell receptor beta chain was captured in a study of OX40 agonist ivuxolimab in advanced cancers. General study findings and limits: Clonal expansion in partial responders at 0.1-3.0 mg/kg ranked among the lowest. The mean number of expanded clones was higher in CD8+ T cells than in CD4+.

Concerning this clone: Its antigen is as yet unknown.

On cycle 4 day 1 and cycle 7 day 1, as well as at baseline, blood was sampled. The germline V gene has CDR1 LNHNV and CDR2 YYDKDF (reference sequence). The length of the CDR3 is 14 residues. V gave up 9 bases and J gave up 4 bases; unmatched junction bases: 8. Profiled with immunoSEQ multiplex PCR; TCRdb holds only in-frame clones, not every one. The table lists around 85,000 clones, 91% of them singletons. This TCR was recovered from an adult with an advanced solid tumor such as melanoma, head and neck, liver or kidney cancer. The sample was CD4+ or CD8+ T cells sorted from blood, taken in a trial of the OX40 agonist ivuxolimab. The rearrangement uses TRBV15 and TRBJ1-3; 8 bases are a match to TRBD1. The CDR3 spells CATLKDRAGNTIYF. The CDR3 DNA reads TGTGCCACGCTAAAGGACAGGGCCGGAAACACCATATATTTT.